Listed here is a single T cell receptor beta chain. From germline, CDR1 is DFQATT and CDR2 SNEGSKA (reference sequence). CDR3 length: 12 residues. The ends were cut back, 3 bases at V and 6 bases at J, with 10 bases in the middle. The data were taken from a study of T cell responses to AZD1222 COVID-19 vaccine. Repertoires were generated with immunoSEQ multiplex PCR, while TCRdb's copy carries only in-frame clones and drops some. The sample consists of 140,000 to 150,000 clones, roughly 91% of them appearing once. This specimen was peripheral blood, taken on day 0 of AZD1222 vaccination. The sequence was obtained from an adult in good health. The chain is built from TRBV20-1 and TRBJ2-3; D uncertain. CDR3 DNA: TGCAGTGCTAGTGTCAGCAAGGATACGCAGTATTTT. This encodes CSASVSKDTQYF.